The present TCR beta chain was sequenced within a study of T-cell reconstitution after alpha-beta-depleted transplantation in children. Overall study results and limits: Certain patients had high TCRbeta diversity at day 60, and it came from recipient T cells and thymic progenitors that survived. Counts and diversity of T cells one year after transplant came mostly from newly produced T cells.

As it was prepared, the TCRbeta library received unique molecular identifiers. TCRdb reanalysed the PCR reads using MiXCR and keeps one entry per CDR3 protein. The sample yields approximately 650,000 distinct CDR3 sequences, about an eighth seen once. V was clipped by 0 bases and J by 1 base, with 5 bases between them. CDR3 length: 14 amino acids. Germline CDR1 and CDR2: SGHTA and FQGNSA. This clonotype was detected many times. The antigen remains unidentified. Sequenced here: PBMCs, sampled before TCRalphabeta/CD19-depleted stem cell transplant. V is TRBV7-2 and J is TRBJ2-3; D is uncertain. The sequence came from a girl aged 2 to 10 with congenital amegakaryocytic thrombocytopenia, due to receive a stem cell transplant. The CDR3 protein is CASSLATGTDTQYF. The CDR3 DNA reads TGTGCCAGCAGCTTAGCTACGGGCACAGATACGCAGTATTTT.